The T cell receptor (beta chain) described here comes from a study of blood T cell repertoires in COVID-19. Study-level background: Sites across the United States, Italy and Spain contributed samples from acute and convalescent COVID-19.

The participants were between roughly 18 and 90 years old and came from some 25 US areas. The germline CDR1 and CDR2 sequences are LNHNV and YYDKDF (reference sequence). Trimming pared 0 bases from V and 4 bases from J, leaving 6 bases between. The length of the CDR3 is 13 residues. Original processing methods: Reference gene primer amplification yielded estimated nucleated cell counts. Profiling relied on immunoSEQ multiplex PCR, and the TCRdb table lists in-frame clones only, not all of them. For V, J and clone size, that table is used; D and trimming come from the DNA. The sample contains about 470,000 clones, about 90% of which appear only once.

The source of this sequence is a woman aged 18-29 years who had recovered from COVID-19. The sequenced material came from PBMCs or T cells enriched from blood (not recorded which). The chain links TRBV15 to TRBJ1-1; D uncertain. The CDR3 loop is CATSRDISTEAFF. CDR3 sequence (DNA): TGTGCCACCAGCAGAGATATCAGCACTGAAGCTTTCTTT.